This TCR beta chain was recorded in a study of cytomegalovirus exposure and HLA in healthy donors. The table lists this clone with many counts. Separate from the roughly 630-subject first cohort was the approximately 110-subject validation cohort, to which the donors belonged. Method: immunoSEQ multiplex PCR; TCRdb's copy keeps in-frame clones and lacks some. This table holds about 310,000 clones, roughly 90% found once. V lost 0 bases to trimming and J lost 5 bases; unmatched junction nucleotides: 5. This CDR3 has 15 amino acids. Germline CDR1 and CDR2: LNHNV and YYDKDF (reference sequence). This TCR was sampled from a young man in good health and CMV-seronegative. The chain couples TRBV15 to TRBJ2-5; 8 positions match TRBD2. The sequenced sample was PBMCs. The CDR3 DNA reads TGTGCCACCAGCAGAGACGGGGGGGCCTCGGAGACCCAGTACTTC. Translated, it gives CATSRDGGASETQYF.